These 13 T cell receptor beta chains were all obtained from the same sample, sequenced in a study of cytomegalovirus exposure and HLA in healthy donors. The data were produced by immunoSEQ multiplex PCR, yet TCRdb's version contains in-frame clones alone and is incomplete. The sample holds 150,000 or so clones, roughly 89% seen once. Sample: PBMCs. Source of these receptors: a woman between 18 and 29 years old in good health and CMV-seropositive.

The genes are TRBV6-5 and TRBJ2-7, with 8 bases fitting TRBD2. The CDR3 is 14 residues long. The V gene end was trimmed by 2 bases and the J gene end by 3 bases; junction bases not matched to a gene: 3. Germline V CDR1 and CDR2: MNHEY, SVGAGI. CDR3 sequence reads: CASSYERGIYEQYF. The CDR3 DNA reads TGTGCCAGCAGTTACGAGCGGGGGATCTACGAGCAGTACTTC.

The V and J genes are TRBV6-5 and TRBJ2-6, with a possible D match to TRBD2 (5 bases). Trimming removed 7 bases at V and 2 bases at J, with 6 bases between. This CDR3 is 13 amino acids long. Germline V gives CDR1 MNHEY, CDR2 SVGAGI. CDR3 residues: CASIGAGANVLTF. CDR3 nucleotide sequence: TGTGCCAGCATCGGGGCTGGGGCCAACGTCCTGACTTTC.

The chain links TRBV7-2 to TRBJ2-1; 11 positions match TRBD2. Germline-derived CDR1 and CDR2 are SGHTA and FQGNSA. The CDR3 has 16 residues. V gave up 4 bases and J gave up 2 bases; unmatched junction bases: 4. This chain's CDR3 is CASSSGTSGTYNEQFF. As DNA, the CDR3 is TGTGCCAGCAGCTCGGGGACTAGCGGTACCTACAATGAGCAGTTCTTC.

The rearrangement links TRBV18 to TRBJ1-5; tentatively, D is TRBD1 (5 bases). Germline CDR1 reads KGHSH; CDR2 reads LQKENI. V was shortened by 2 bases and J by 6 bases, with 8 bases between the two germline ends. The CDR3 is 13 amino acids. CDR3 nucleotides: TGTGCCAGCTCACCAGGGGCAGGTCAGCCCCAGCATTTT. This sequence encodes CASSPGAGQPQHF.

The chain joins TRBV7-6 to TRBJ2-7, with 13 bases matching TRBD2. The J segment lost 0 bases and the V segment lost 5 bases, leaving 7 bases of the junction unmatched. The CDR3 loop spans 17 amino acids. Germline V gene sequence: CDR1 SGHVS, CDR2 FNYEAQ. In DNA, the CDR3 is TGTGCCAGCAGCGCCGGACTAGCGGGGGAGAGCTCCTACGAGCAGTACTTC. Translation: CASSAGLAGESSYEQYF.

The chain couples TRBV4-1 to TRBJ1-1; D is unclear. CDR1 MGHRA and CDR2 YSYEKL come from the germline V gene. V lost 0 bases to trimming and J lost 4 bases, with 9 bases between them. The CDR3 extends over 14 amino acids. The CDR3 DNA sequence: TGCGCCAGCAGCCAAGATATAGGAGGCACTGAAGCTTTCTTT. The encoded protein is CASSQDIGGTEAFF.

The rearrangement uses TRBV27 and TRBJ1-1; the D is unclear. Trimming cost V 5 bases and J 3 bases, with 13 bases left between them. Germline V gene lookup returns CDR1 MNHEY and CDR2 SMNVEV (reference sequence). CDR3 length: 14 residues. CDR3 sequence (DNA): TGTGCCAGCAGTCAGAGAGCGATGTACACTGAAGCTTTCTTT. Amino acids: CASSQRAMYTEAFF.

The chain combines TRBV10-3 with TRBJ2-1, with 12 positions matching TRBD2. V was clipped by 2 bases and J by 8 bases; unmatched bases: 7. This CDR3 is 16 amino acids long. Germline assignment: CDR1 ENHRY and CDR2 SYGVKD. The CDR3 coding sequence is TGTGCCATCAGTGAGCAACTAGCGGGGGGCGTCGATGAGCAGTTCTTC. Translating it yields CAISEQLAGGVDEQFF.

This chain links TRBV7-6 with TRBJ2-3; TRBD2 aligns across 14 bases. CDR1 is SGHVS and CDR2 is FNYEAQ in the germline V gene. V lost 4 bases to trimming and J lost 5 bases; unmatched junction nucleotides: 8. CDR3 length equals 17 residues. The CDR3 nucleotides read TGTGCCAGCAGCTCCCGACTAGCGGGGGGGCGTAAAGATACGCAGTATTTT. Amino acid sequence: CASSSRLAGGRKDTQYF.

The chain combines TRBV7-9 with TRBJ2-2; tentative D call: TRBD2 (6 bases). Germline CDR1 SEHNR, CDR2 FQNEAQ (reference sequence). Trimming left V 3 bases short and J 2 bases short, with 13 bases between. This CDR3 region has 16 residues. The CDR3 coding sequence is TGTGCCAGCAGCTTCTCCGGGAGAGGAAACACCGGGGAGCTGTTTTTT. The encoded protein is CASSFSGRGNTGELFF.

The rearrangement joins TRBV7-2 to TRBJ1-1; D gene unclear. V lost 3 bases and J lost 6, with 11 bases in between. Germline loops: CDR1 SGHTA, CDR2 FQGNSA. The CDR3 contains 13 residues. CDR3 coding DNA: TGTGCCAGCAGCTTGGGAGGGTTCGCTGAAGCTTTCTTT. Protein sequence: CASSLGGFAEAFF.

The chain links TRBV30 to TRBJ1-4; D is possibly TRBD1 (5 bases). CDR1 is GTSNPN and CDR2 is SVGIG in the germline V gene (reference sequence). The CDR3 is 13 amino acids. V lost 8 bases to trimming and J lost 6 bases, with 16 bases between them. The CDR3 nucleotides are TGTGCCGGAAATAGGGGTAACGATGAAAAACTGTTTTTT. Protein product: CAGNRGNDEKLFF. The entire variable domain, with the rest obtained from reference TRBV30 and TRBJ1-4, is as follows: SQTIHQWPATLVQPVGSPLSLECTVEGTSNPNLYWYRQAAGRGLQLLFYSVGIGQISSEVPQNLSASRPQDRQFILSSKKLLLSDSGFYLCAGNRGNDEKLFFGSGTQLSVL.

This rearrangement joins TRBV19 to TRBJ1-1; tentative D call: TRBD1 (5 bases). Trimming removed 4 bases at V and 0 bases at J, with 12 bases between. Germline V gene data show CDR1 as LNHDA and CDR2 as SQIVND (reference sequence). CDR3 length: 15 residues. Written as DNA, the CDR3 is TGTGCCAGTAGTACGACGACAGAGTTGAACACTGAAGCTTTCTTT. Translation gives CASSTTTELNTEAFF.